The 22 T cell receptor beta chains below come from one sample, sequenced in a study of molecular identifiers for immune sequencing clone quantification. MiXCR, run by TCRdb on the PCR reads, gives a single entry per CDR3 protein. The sample has approximately 550,000 distinct CDR3 sequences; about 25% are singletons. Sample: naive CD8+ T cells from blood, with Jurkat cell RNA spiked in. The subset was: FACS-sorted CD8+CD4-CCR7+CD45RA+ naive T cells. These receptor sequences come from a human donor in good health. Some libraries in this study had Jurkat cell RNA spiked in.

This clonotype was observed a few times. V gene TRBV7-9 combines with J gene TRBJ1-4, with D uncertain. V was clipped by 0 bases and J by 7 bases, with 9 bases between them. The CDR3 has 14 residues. CDR1 SEHNR and CDR2 FQNEAQ come from the germline V gene (reference sequence). CDR3 sequence: CASSLAHKGEKLFF. The CDR3, as DNA: TGTGCCAGCAGCTTAGCCCACAAAGGTGAAAAACTGTTTTTT.

This clonotype occurred many times. V and J are TRBV14 and TRBJ2-5; 10 positions match TRBD1. The germline V gene encodes CDR1 SGHDN and CDR2 FVKESK. J lost 5 bases, V lost 5 bases, and 2 bases had no gene match. This CDR3 has 13 amino acids. The CDR3 bases are TGTGCCAGCAGCGCGACAGGGGGCGAGACCCAGTACTTC. It specifies CASSATGGETQYF.

This clonotype was detected ten times or more. V is TRBV5-8 and J is TRBJ2-1; 7 positions agree with TRBD2. This CDR3 is built from 15 residues. CDR1 and CDR2 from the germline V gene are SGHTS and YDEGEE. The V and J ends lost 1 base and 4 bases, in that order; junction bases with no gene match: 5. CDR3 DNA: TGTGCCAGCAGCTTGTCACTAGCGTCTTACAATGAGCAGTTCTTC. This codes for CASSLSLASYNEQFF.

This clonotype has only a few counts. J is TRBJ2-3 and V is TRBV27; D tentatively fits TRBD1 or TRBD2 (6 bases each). Germline-derived CDR1 and CDR2 are MNHEY and SMNVEV (reference sequence). The CDR3 totals 15 residues. Trimming removed 7 bases from V and 0 bases from J, with 14 bases in between. The CDR3 reads CASMGAGGSTDTQYF. CDR3 nucleotides: TGTGCCAGCATGGGCGCCGGGGGCAGCACAGATACGCAGTATTTT.

This clonotype was seen many times. The chain joins TRBV11-2 to TRBJ2-5; no clear D gene. Germline V gene lookup returns CDR1 SGHAT and CDR2 FQNNGV. This CDR3 contains 15 residues. V lost 0 bases and J lost 3, with 11 bases in between. CDR3: CASSLDYGSEETQYF. The CDR3 DNA reads as TGTGCCAGCAGCTTAGATTACGGCAGCGAAGAGACCCAGTACTTC. Full variable domain (missing parts from reference TRBV11-2 and TRBJ2-5): EAGVAQSPRYKIIEKRQSVAFWCNPISGHATLYWYQQILGQGPKLLIQFQNNGVVDDSQLPKDRFSAERLKGVDSTLKIQPAKLEDSAVYLCASSLDYGSEETQYFGPGTRLLVL.

The chain employs TRBV27 and TRBJ1-1; maybe TRBD1 (5 bases). The V gene lost 3 bases and the J gene lost 5 bases, with 19 bases spanning the gap. CDR1 is MNHEY, CDR2 SMNVEV, per germline (reference sequence). The CDR3 runs 16 residues. In DNA, the CDR3 is TGTGCCAGCAGTTTTTTTTTCAGTCAGGGAGGGACTGAAGCTTTCTTT. Translating it yields CASSFFFSQGGTEAFF.

This clonotype showed up many times. The chain has TRBV28 and TRBJ1-5; unclear D gene. V was cut by 3 bases and J by 0 bases, with 6 bases left in between. Germline V gene lookup returns CDR1 MDHEN and CDR2 SYDVKM. The length of the CDR3 is 14 residues. The CDR3 nucleotides are TGTGCCAGCAGTTTTCTAGATAGCAATCAGCCCCAGCATTTT. This codes for CASSFLDSNQPQHF.

Of note for this clonotype: The junction departs from the called germline gene at one end, perhaps through a read error. The rearrangement uses TRBV20-1 and TRBJ2-7, with 7 bases identical to TRBD2. The CDR3 runs 15 residues. Germline CDR1 and CDR2: DFQATT and SNEGSKA (reference sequence). CDR3 in amino acids: CGAGDRGGSTCEQCF. In DNA, the CDR3 is TGCGGTGCTGGGGACCGGGGCGGGAGTACCTGCGAGCAGTGCTTC.

This clonotype appeared a few times. The rearrangement uses TRBV24-1 and TRBJ2-7, with TRBD2 as a possible D gene (7 bases). Germline V gene lookup returns CDR1 KGHDR and CDR2 SFDVKD. V was clipped by 10 bases and J by 0 bases, with 18 bases between them. This CDR3 is built from 15 residues. In DNA form, the CDR3 reads TGTGCCACGGGAGGGGGGCCGCCGGACTCCTACGAGCAGTACTTC. Protein sequence: CATGGGPPDSYEQYF.

This chain connects TRBV6-5 to TRBJ2-2; D remains ambiguous. This CDR3 has 18 amino acids. Trimming cost V 0 bases and J 1 base, with 15 bases left between them. Per the germline V gene, CDR1 is MNHEY and CDR2 is SVGAGI. The CDR3 DNA sequence: TGTGCCAGCAGTTACTCGTTGGTTAGGGCCCTGAACACCGGGGAGCTGTTTTTT. It yields the protein CASSYSLVRALNTGELFF.

This clonotype has ten or more counts. The rearrangement links TRBV27 to TRBJ2-7, with 7 bases fitting TRBD2. J lost 2 bases, V lost 2 bases, and 3 bases had no gene match. From germline, CDR1 is MNHEY and CDR2 SMNVEV (reference sequence). The CDR3 consists of 14 residues. Here the CDR3 DNA reads TGTGCCAGCAGTTTAGGAGCGGGGACCTACGAGCAGTACTTC. Protein sequence: CASSLGAGTYEQYF.

On this clonotype itself: This sequence may be a read error, since a much larger clone differs from it by one base. V usage is TRBV29-1 and J usage is TRBJ2-1, with unresolved D. Trimming took 6 bases from V and 4 from J, leaving 13 bases between them. This CDR3 region has 13 residues. Germline CDR1 is SQVTM and CDR2 is ANQGSEA. The DNA of the CDR3 is TGCAGCGTGTCCCCCACCGTTTACAATGAGCAGTTCTTC. The encoded protein is CSVSPTVYNEQFF.

This clonotype showed up many times. V usage is TRBV5-1 and J usage is TRBJ2-3; 10 bases agree with TRBD2. Trimming cost V 1 base and J 2 bases; bases outside gene matches: 10. This CDR3 region has 18 residues. Per the germline V gene, CDR1 is SGHRS and CDR2 is YFSETQ. The CDR3 is CASSLFGASGSFTDTQYF. The CDR3 nucleotides read TGCGCCAGCAGCTTGTTCGGGGCTAGCGGGAGCTTCACAGATACGCAGTATTTT.

In this sample, this clonotype turned up a few times. The rearrangement uses TRBV6-2 or TRBV6-3 and TRBJ1-1; 8 bases agree with TRBD1. The germline CDR1 and CDR2 sequences are MNHEY and SVGEGT. With 4 bases clipped from V and 5 bases from J, the junction kept 3 bases outside the gene matches. The CDR3 has 13 amino acids. The CDR3 DNA sequence: TGTGCCAGCAGTTGGGACAGGAGGACTGAAGCTTTCTTT. Its protein is CASSWDRRTEAFF.

This clonotype has a handful of counts. CDR3 coding DNA: TGTGCCACCAGCAGAGATCTAAACCCGGTGCCCGGTACGAGGAACGAGCAGTACTTC. Its protein product is CATSRDLNPVPGTRNEQYF. The V and J genes are TRBV15 and TRBJ2-7, with D hard to call. The ends were cut back, 0 bases at V and 5 bases at J, with 26 bases in the middle. Germline V CDR1 and CDR2: LNHNV, YYDKDF (reference sequence). CDR3 length: 19 amino acids.

For this clonotype: The CDR3 ends on some other residue instead of the conserved phenylalanine or tryptophan, so this is likely a read error. V gene TRBV27 combines with J gene TRBJ1-5, with 9 bases matching TRBD1. CDR1 and CDR2 from the germline V gene are MNHEY and SMNVEV (reference sequence). With 8 bases clipped from V and 0 bases from J, the junction kept 8 bases outside the gene matches. The CDR3 contains 16 residues. This CDR3 is CASRSTGGISNQPQHS. As DNA, the CDR3 is TGTGCCAGCCGGTCGACAGGGGGGATTAGCAATCAGCCCCAGCATTCT.

This clonotype has at least ten counts. In DNA form, the CDR3 reads TGTGCCAGCAGTCCATTAGGCGGAAAACTAGCCAAAAACATTCAGTACTTC. Its protein is CASSPLGGKLAKNIQYF. The chain employs TRBV27 and TRBJ2-4; no clear D gene. Germline loops: CDR1 MNHEY, CDR2 SMNVEV (reference sequence). This CDR3 spans 17 amino acids. The V end was cut by 5 bases, the J end by 0 bases, with 17 bases between.

Comment on this clonotype: One end of the junction varies from germline; a read error may be responsible. The V gene is TRBV15, the J gene TRBJ1-4; D may be TRBD1 (5 bases). This CDR3 spans 15 amino acids. Germline CDR1 reads LNHNV; CDR2 reads YYDKDF (reference sequence). The CDR3 DNA follows: TGTGCCACCAGCAGCCTTGGGGCAATAGAAGAAAGACTGTTTTTT. It translates to CATSSLGAIEERLFF.

This clonotype was picked up many times. V is TRBV7-9 and J is TRBJ2-3, with TRBD1 matching 8 bases. CDR3 length: 16 residues. Losses at the gene ends were 3 bases for V and 5 bases for J; bases not matched to a gene: 10. CDR1 and CDR2 (germline): SEHNR, FQNEAQ (reference sequence). The CDR3 DNA sequence: TGTGCCAGCAGCTTTATCGCGACAGGGGATCAAGATACGCAGTATTTT. Its translation: CASSFIATGDQDTQYF.

In this sample, this clonotype turned up many times. V usage is TRBV28 and J usage is TRBJ2-2; weak D call: TRBD1 (6 bases). The CDR3 is made up of 14 amino acids. Germline CDR1 MDHEN, CDR2 SYDVKM. V was cut by 4 bases and J by 4 bases, with 10 bases left in between. Written as DNA, the CDR3 is TGTGCCAGCAGTTCAGGACAGCTCACCGGGGAGCTGTTTTTT. Translation gives CASSSGQLTGELFF.

V and J are TRBV6-5 and TRBJ2-7; weak D call: TRBD1 (5 bases). Trimming pared 2 bases from V and 2 bases from J, leaving 16 bases between. The CDR3 length is 16 residues. Germline V gene lookup returns CDR1 MNHEY and CDR2 SVGAGI. The CDR3 DNA follows: TGTGCCAGCAGTTACAAACAGGACCATATAGCCTACGAGCAGTACTTC. Amino acids: CASSYKQDHIAYEQYF.

This clonotype occurred many times. V is TRBV9 and J is TRBJ1-1; D perhaps matches TRBD1 (6 bases). Trimming cost V 0 bases and J 7 bases, with 13 bases left between them. This CDR3 has 14 residues. The germline V gene has CDR1 SGDLS and CDR2 YYNGEE. CDR3 residues: CASSVENAGHEAFF. For the CDR3, the DNA is TGTGCCAGCAGCGTAGAGAATGCGGGACATGAAGCTTTCTTT.